Listed here is a single T cell receptor (beta chain). This sample was taken from a study of T cells in Graves' hyperthyroidism and ophthalmopathy. Trimming took off 3 bases at V and 5 bases at J, with 20 bases between the two ends. The CDR3 is 17 amino acids. Germline CDR1 reads LGHDT; CDR2 reads YNNKEL (reference sequence). Those patients with uncontrolled infection, other autoimmune disease, pregnancy or lactation were excluded. RNA transcripts yielded amplified TCR beta CDR3 regions. During a first-round RT-PCR of the TCR CDR3, the HTBI primer set was used. TCRdb reprocessed the multiplex PCR reads via MiXCR and lists one record per CDR3 protein. The sample carries over 150,000 distinct CDR3 sequences, around a sixth recorded once.

Material: blood. The gene calls are TRBV3-1 and TRBJ1-5; D uncertain. The receptor was isolated from a woman aged 50 to 60 with Graves' hyperthyroidism. CDR3 sequence: CASSQVTVAVSDQPQHF. CDR3 DNA sequence: TGTGCCAGCAGCCAGGTTACGGTAGCCGTGAGCGATCAGCCCCAGCATTTT.